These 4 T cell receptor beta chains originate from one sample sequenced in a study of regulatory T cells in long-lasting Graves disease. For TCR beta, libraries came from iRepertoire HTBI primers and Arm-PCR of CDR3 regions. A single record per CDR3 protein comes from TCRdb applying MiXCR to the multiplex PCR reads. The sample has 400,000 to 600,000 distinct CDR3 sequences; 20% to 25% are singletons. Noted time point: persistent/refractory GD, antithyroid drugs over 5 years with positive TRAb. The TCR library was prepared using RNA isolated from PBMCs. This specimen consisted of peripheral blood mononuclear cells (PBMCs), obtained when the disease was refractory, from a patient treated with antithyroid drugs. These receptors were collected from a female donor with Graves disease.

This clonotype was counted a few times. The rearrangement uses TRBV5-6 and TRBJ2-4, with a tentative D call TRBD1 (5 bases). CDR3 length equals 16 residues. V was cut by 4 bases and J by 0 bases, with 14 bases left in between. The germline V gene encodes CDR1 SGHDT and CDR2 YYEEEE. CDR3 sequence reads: CASSLQENLAKNIQYF. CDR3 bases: TGTGCCAGCAGCCTACAGGAAAATCTAGCCAAAAACATTCAGTACTTC.

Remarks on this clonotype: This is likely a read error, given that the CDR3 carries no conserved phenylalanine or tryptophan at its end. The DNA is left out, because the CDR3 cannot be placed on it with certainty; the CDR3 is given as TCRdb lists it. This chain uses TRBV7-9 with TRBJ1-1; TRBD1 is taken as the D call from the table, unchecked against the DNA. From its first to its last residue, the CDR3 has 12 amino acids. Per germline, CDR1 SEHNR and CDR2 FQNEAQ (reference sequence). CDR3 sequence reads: CASSLAGDQKSL.

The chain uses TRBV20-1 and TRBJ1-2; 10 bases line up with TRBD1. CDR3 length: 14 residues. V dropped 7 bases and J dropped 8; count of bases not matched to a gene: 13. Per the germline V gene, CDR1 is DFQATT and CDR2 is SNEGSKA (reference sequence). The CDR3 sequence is CSVSRDRGTGGYTF. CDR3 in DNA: TGCAGTGTTAGCCGGGACAGGGGTACGGGAGGCTACACCTTC.

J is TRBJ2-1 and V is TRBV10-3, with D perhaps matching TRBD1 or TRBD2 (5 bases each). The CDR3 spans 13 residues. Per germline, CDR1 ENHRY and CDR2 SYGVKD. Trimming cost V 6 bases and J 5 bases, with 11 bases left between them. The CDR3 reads CAISGTENNEQFF. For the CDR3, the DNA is TGTGCCATCAGCGGGACGGAGAACAATGAGCAGTTCTTC.